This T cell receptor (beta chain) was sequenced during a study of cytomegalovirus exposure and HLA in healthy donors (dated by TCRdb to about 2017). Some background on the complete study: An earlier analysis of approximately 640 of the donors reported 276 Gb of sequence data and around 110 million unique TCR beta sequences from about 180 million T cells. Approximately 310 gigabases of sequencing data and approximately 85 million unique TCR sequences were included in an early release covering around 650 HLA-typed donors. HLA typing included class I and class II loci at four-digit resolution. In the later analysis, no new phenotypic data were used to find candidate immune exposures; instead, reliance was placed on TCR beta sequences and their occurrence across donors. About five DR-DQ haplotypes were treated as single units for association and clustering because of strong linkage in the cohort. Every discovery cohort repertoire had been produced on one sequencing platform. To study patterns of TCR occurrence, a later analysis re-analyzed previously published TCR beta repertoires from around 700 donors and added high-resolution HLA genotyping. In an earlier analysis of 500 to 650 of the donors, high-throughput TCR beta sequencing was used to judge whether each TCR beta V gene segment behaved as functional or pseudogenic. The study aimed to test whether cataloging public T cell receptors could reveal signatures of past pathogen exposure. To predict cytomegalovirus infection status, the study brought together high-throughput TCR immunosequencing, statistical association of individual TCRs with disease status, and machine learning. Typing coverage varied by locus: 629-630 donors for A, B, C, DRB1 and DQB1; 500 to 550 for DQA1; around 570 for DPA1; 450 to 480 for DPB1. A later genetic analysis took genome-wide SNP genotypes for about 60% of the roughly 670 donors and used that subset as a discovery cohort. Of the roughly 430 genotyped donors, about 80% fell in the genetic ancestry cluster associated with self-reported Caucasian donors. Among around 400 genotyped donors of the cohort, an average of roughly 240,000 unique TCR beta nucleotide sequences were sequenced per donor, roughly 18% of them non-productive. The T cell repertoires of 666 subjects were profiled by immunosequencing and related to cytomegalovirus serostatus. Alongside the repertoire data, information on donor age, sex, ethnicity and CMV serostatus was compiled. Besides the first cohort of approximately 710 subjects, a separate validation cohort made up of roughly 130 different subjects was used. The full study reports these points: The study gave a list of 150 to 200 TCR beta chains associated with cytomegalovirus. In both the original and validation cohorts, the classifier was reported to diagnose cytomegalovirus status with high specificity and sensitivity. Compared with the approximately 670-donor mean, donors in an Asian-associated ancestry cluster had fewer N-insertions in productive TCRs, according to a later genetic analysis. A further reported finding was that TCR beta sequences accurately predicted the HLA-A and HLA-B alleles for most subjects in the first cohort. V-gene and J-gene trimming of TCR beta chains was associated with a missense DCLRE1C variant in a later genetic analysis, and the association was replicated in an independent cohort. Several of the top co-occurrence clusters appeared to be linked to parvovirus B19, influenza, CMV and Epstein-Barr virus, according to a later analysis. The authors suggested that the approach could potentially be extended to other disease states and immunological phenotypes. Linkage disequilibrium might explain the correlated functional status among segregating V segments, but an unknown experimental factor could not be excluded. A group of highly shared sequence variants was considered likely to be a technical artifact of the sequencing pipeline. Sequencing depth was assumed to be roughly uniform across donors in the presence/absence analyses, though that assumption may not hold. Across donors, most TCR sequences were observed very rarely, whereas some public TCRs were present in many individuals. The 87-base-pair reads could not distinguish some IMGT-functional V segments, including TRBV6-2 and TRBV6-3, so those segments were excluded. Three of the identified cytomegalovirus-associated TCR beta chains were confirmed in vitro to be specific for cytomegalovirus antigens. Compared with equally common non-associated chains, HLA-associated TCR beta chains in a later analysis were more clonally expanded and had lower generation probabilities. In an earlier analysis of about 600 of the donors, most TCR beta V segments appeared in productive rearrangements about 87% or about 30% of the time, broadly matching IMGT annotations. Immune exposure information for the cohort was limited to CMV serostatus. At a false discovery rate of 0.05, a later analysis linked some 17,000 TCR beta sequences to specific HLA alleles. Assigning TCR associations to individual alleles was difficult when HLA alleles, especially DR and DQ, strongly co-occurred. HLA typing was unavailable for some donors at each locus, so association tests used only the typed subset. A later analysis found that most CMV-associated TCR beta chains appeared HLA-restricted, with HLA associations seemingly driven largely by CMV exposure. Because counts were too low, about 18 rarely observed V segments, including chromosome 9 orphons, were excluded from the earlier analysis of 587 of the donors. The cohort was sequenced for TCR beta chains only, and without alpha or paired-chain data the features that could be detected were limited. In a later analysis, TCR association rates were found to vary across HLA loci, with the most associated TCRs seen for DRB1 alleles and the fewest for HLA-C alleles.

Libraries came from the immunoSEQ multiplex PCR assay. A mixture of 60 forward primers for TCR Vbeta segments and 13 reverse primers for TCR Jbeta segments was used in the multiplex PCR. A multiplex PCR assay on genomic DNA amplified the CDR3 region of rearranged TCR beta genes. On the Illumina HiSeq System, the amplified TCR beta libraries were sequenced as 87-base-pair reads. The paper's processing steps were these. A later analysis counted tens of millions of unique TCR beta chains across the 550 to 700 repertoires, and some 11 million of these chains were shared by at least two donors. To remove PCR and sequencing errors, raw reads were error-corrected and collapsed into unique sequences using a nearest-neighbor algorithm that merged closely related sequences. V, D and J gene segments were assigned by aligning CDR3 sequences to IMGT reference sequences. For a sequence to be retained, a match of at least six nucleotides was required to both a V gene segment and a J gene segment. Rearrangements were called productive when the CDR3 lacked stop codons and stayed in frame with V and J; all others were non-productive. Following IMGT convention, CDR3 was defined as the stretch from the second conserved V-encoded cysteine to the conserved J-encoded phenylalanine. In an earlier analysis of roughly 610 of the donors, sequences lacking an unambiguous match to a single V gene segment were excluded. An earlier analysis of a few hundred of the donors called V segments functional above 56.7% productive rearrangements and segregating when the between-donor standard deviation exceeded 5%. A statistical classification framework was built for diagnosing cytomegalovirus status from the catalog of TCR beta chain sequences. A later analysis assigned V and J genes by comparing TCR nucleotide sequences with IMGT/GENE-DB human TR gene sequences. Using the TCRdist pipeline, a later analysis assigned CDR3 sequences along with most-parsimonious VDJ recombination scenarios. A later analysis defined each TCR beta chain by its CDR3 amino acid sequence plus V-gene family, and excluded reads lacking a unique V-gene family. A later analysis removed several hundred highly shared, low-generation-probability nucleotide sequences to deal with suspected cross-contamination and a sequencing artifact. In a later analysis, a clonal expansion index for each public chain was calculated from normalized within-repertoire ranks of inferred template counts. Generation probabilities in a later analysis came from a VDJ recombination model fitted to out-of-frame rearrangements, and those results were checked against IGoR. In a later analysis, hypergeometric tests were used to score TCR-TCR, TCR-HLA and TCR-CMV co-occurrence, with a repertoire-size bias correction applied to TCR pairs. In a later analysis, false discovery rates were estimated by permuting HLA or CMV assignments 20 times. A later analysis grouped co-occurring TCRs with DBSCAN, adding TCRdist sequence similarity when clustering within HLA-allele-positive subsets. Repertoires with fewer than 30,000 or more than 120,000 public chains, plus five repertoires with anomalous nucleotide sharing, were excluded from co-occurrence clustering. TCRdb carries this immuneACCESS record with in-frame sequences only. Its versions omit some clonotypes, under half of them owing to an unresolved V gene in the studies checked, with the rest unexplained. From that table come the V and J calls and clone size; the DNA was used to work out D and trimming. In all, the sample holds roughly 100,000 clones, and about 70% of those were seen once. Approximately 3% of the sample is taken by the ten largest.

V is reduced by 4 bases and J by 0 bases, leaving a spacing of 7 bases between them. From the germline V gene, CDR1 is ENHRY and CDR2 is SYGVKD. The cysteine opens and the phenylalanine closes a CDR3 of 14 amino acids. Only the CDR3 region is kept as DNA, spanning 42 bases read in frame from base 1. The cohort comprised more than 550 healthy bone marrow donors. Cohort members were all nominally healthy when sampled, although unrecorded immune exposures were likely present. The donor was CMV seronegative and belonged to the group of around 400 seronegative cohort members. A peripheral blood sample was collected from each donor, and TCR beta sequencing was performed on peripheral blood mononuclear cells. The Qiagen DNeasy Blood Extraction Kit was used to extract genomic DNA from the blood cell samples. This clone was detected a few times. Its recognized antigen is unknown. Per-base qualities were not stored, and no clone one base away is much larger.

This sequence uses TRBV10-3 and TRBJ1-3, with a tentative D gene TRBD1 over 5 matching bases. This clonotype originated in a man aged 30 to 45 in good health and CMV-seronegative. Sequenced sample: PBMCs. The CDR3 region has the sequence CAISVQGSGNTIYF. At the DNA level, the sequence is TGTGCCATCAGTGTCCAGGGCTCTGGAAACACCATATATTTT.